Included here is one T cell receptor beta chain sequence, with context. This clonotype was recorded many times. Its binding antigen is unknown. No clone much larger than this one lies a single base away; base qualities are absent. Receptor libraries were prepared by 5' RACE. Sequencing was carried out with an Illumina HiSeq 2500. The second PCR ran for roughly 7 to 11 cycles and used a J-beta primer mix along with a sample-barcoded 5' primer. Each TCR beta cDNA molecule received a unique molecular identifier from a template-switch 5' adaptor carrying 12 random nucleotides. Each sample yielded at least 2.5 million CDR3-containing paired-end reads. First-strand cDNA synthesis was performed from all RNA using the Mint cDNA synthesis kit, with priming by a TRBC-specific oligonucleotide. All cDNA was treated with uracil-DNA glycosylase and then went through a first 18-cycle PCR with the universal primers M1SS and BC2_uni_R. From the authors' description of their analysis: For normalization, 1 million high-quality reads, each with a distinct molecular identifier, were randomly selected from each sample. Reads with shared molecular identifiers were discarded instead of being binned into consensus sequences. CDR3 identification, clonotype clustering and error correction used MiTCR with a Q25 quality threshold and the strictest error-elimination algorithm. A nonparametric unseen species model using Euler transformation provided a lower-bound estimate of total TCR beta diversity. The public reads were reprocessed in TCRdb via fastp at Q25 and MiXCR, keeping in-frame beta chains. Every entry covers one CDR3 protein and lists the most common genes and DNA from its rows. TCRdb, not the authors, supplied the V and J calls. A total of hundreds of thousands of distinct CDR3 sequences appear in this sample, 40% to 65% of them only once. Jointly, the top ten make up approximately 12% of the sample.

The roughly 38 donors, aged roughly 6 to 95 years, were systemically healthy Caucasian individuals from Russia. About 9.1 milliliters of peripheral blood were collected from each donor into EDTA-treated Vacutainer tubes. Ficoll-Paque density-gradient centrifugation was used to isolate PBMCs, with at least 7 million obtained per sample. Total RNA was extracted from PBMCs with Trizol reagent, with at least 5 micrograms obtained per sample. Naive CD45RAhigh/CD27high T cell percentages were measured by flow cytometry on a PBMC aliquot from every donor. The trim is 7 bases for V and 7 bases for J, with a gap of 20 bases between the germline ends. The CDR3 numbers 15 residues from cysteine through phenylalanine. Only the CDR3 portion is preserved as DNA: 45 bases, with reading frame beginning at the first base. CDR1 SEHNR and CDR2 FQNEAQ are derived from the germline V gene (reference sequence). These data belong to a study of blood T cells in healthy people across ages (dated by TCRdb to between 2015 and 2016). Broadly, across the study: In model experiments, template switching captured roughly one uniquely barcoded TCR beta cDNA molecule for every two T cells. The study measured age-related changes in TCR beta repertoire diversity using deep sequencing normalized with unique cDNA molecular identifiers. Four age groups were formed from the donors: young (average approximately 15 years), middle-aged (just under 40), aged (around 62) and long-lived (roughly 88). To avoid experimental bias, donors of different ages were randomly spread across the sequencing lanes. The study analyzed two additional independent replicas of 1 million unique cDNA reads from the same blood draw for two donors, one aged 18 to 30 and one aged 80 or older. Overall study outcomes, separate from this receptor: Donor CMV infection status was unknown, potentially confounding age-related changes in expanded clonotypes. Bulk unsorted PBMC profiling prevented conclusive comparison of naive and antigen-experienced compartments. Observed TCR beta diversity per million T cells fell roughly linearly with age, and a significant reduction was already apparent by age around 36. Compared with the aged group, the long-lived group had more naive CD4+ T cells, fewer expanded clones and increased TCR diversity, suggesting age selection. The percentage of naive T cells measured by flow cytometry correlated strongly with observed TCR beta diversity. Estimates of total diversity from one million sequenced T cells were regarded as lower bounds and underestimates.

The clonotype originates from a woman older than 75 in good health. Sequences were obtained from blood. This chain is built from TRBV7-9 and TRBJ2-1; the D element might be TRBD1 or TRBD2, as each aligns at 6 bases. The CDR3 is CASTPGVGSVNEQFF. The bases read TGTGCCAGCACCCCAGGGGTCGGGAGCGTGAATGAGCAGTTCTTC.